This record concerns one T cell receptor beta chain sequence. With MiXCR, TCRdb called clones anew from the PCR reads. This sample has fewer than 35,000 clones, with 25% to 35% found just once. This CDR3 spans 13 amino acids. Trimming shortened V by 1 base and J by 8 bases, and 9 bases separated the two germline ends. Germline V gene lookup returns CDR1 LGHNA and CDR2 YSLEER. The sample is drawn from a study of metastatic and nonmetastatic thyroid tumors. Study as a whole: Repertoire comparison spanned blood and tumor or nodule tissue of malignant and benign thyroid patients.

Until they underwent thyroid surgery, no patient had received any treatment. The source of this sequence is a female donor with papillary thyroid cancer or a benign thyroid nodule (not recorded which). Some clones in this sample may be carry-over from other donors' samples. The sample consisted of blood. This chain connects TRBV4-3 to TRBJ2-1, with D perhaps matching TRBD1 or TRBD2 (6 bases each). The CDR3 nucleotides read TGCGCCAGCAGCCAAGCGGGGGCGGATGAGCAGTTCTTC. This codes for CASSQAGADEQFF.